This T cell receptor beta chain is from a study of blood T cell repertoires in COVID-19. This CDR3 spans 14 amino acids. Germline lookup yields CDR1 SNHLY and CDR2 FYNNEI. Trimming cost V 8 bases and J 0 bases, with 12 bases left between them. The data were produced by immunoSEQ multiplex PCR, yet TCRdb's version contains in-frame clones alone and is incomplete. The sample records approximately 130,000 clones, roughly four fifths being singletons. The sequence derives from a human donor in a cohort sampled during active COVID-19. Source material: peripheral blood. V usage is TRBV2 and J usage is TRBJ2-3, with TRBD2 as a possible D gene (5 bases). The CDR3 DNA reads TGTGCCAGCCGGGAAGCGGCTAGCACAGATACGCAGTATTTT. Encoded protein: CASREAASTDTQYF.